This T cell receptor beta chain was recorded in a study of regulatory T cells in long-lasting Graves disease. General study findings and limits: Examination was confined to peripheral blood, excluding thyroid tissue.

To make TCR beta libraries, researchers used iRepertoire HTBI primers and Arm-PCR of CDR3 regions. MiXCR, applied by TCRdb to the multiplex PCR reads, yields one record per CDR3 protein. The sample includes 650,000 to 700,000 distinct CDR3 sequences, approximately 31% seen only once; the top ten take roughly 40%. The table lists this clonotype with a few counts. Its specificity is unknown. V lost 2 bases to trimming and J lost 0 bases, with 8 bases between them. The germline gives CDR1 SGHAT, CDR2 FQNNGV. The CDR3 length is 14 residues. Sample time point: persistent/refractory GD, antithyroid drugs over 5 years with positive TRAb. The TCR library was made from RNA that had been extracted from PBMCs in TRIzol.

The sample consisted of peripheral blood mononuclear cells (PBMCs), taken when the disease was refractory, from a patient treated with antithyroid drugs. V gene TRBV11-2 combines with J gene TRBJ2-7, with D maybe TRBD2 (5 bases). The receptor was derived from a female donor with Graves disease. The CDR3 is CASSLRGFSYEQYF. As DNA, the CDR3 is TGTGCCAGCAGCTTACGAGGGTTCTCCTACGAGCAGTACTTC.